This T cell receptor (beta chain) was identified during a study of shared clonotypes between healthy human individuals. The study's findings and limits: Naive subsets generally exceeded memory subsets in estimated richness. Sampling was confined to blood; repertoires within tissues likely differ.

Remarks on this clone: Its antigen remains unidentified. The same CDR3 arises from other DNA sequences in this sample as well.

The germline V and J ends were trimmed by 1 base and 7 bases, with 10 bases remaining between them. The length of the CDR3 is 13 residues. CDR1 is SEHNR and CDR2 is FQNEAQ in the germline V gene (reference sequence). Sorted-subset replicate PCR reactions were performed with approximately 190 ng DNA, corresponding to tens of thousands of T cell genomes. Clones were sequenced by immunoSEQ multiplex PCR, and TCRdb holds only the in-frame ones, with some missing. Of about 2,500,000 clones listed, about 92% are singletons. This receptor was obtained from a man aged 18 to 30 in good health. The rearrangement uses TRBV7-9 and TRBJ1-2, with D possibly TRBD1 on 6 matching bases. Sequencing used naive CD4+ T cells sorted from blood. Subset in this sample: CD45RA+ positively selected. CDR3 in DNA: TGTGCCAGCAGCTTAGTCCAGGGGAGTGGCTACACCTTC. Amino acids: CASSLVQGSGYTF.